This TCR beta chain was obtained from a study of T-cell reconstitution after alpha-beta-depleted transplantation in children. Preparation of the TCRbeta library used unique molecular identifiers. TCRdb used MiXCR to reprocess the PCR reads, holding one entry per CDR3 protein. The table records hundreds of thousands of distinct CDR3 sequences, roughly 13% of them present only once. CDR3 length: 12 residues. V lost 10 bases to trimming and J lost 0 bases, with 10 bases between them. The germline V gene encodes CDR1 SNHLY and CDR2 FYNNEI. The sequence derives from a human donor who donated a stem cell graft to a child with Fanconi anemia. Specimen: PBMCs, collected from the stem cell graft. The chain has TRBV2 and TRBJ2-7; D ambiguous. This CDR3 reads CATQIRSYEQYF. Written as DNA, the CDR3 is TGTGCCACCCAGATTCGCTCCTACGAGCAGTACTTC.